Following are 23 T cell receptor beta chains from one sample sequenced in a study of blood T cell repertoires in COVID-19. Assay used: immunoSEQ multiplex PCR; TCRdb lists only in-frame clones, some missing. The sample comprises around 190,000 clones, almost 90% of which are singletons, and around 1.5% rests with the top ten. The source material was peripheral blood. These receptors were taken from a man in his late teens or twenties with active or convalescent COVID-19.

This sequence joins TRBV7-2 and TRBJ2-1, with 10 bases fitting TRBD2. J was trimmed by 4 bases and V by 0 bases; bases with no gene match: 12. Germline values: CDR1 SGHTA, CDR2 FQGNSA. This CDR3 is built from 19 residues. This CDR3 reads CASSLAKIRTSGAYNEQFF. In nucleotides, the CDR3 is TGTGCCAGCAGCTTAGCGAAAATTAGGACTAGCGGAGCGTACAATGAGCAGTTCTTC.

V usage is TRBV6-2 or TRBV6-3 and J usage is TRBJ1-4; 7 nucleotides match TRBD1. The germline V gene has CDR1 MNHEY and CDR2 SVGEGT. Germline trimming cut 5 bases from V and 1 base from J; bases unmatched to any gene: 4. The CDR3 is 15 residues long. The CDR3 DNA sequence: TGTGCCAGCAGTGGGAGGACAGGAACTAATGAAAAACTGTTTTTT. This encodes CASSGRTGTNEKLFF.

V and J are TRBV5-5 and TRBJ2-7, with 13 bases matching TRBD2. V lost 6 bases and J lost 3; bases outside the gene matches: 6. The CDR3 covers 15 residues. From germline, CDR1 is SGHKS and CDR2 YYEKEE (reference sequence). Here the CDR3 reads CASTTLAGGNYEQYF. CDR3 bases: TGTGCCAGCACCACACTAGCGGGAGGGAACTACGAGCAGTACTTC.

This rearrangement joins TRBV7-2 to TRBJ1-2, with D perhaps TRBD1 (6 bases). The germline V gene has CDR1 SGHTA and CDR2 FQGNSA. Trimming shortened V by 3 bases and J by 1 base, and 12 bases separated the two germline ends. The CDR3 length is 15 residues. CDR3 nucleotides: TGTGCCAGCAGCTTCCGGGACAACAATAACTATGGCTACACCTTC. Translation: CASSFRDNNNYGYTF.

The rearrangement joins TRBV7-6 to TRBJ1-6, with TRBD1 identical over 9 bases. The CDR3 is 16 residues long. Germline CDR1 and CDR2: SGHVS and FNYEAQ. J gave up 9 bases and V 1 base, and 7 bases lay outside the gene matches. The CDR3 DNA sequence: TGTGCCAGCAGCTTAGGCGGACAGGGGCGCTCTTCACCCCTCCACTTT. It encodes CASSLGGQGRSSPLHF.

The chain couples TRBV5-1 to TRBJ2-1; perhaps TRBD2 as D (6 bases). V lost 3 bases, J lost 7 bases, and 14 bases lay in between. Germline V gives CDR1 SGHRS, CDR2 YFSETQ. The CDR3 is 14 amino acids. CDR3 sequence: CASSSGVGVNEQFF. The CDR3 DNA reads TGCGCCAGCAGCTCGGGGGTCGGGGTAAATGAGCAGTTCTTC.

The chain has TRBV7-2 and TRBJ1-2; 11 bases fit TRBD1. CDR3 size: 19 residues. After removal of 1 base from V and 8 bases from J, the junction contained 18 bases not matched to a gene. CDR1 and CDR2 (germline): SGHTA, FQGNSA. CDR3 protein: CASSLVFGTGGTDTYGYTF. CDR3 DNA: TGTGCCAGCAGCTTAGTGTTCGGGACAGGGGGTACTGACACTTACGGCTACACCTTC.

The CDR3 spells CASSSDRALKETQYF. In DNA form, the CDR3 reads TGCGCCAGCAGCTCGGACAGGGCCCTAAAAGAGACCCAGTACTTC. This chain uses TRBV5-1 with TRBJ2-5; TRBD1 matches at 8 bases. The CDR3 totals 15 residues. CDR1 is SGHRS, CDR2 YFSETQ, per germline. With 3 bases clipped from V and 3 bases from J, the junction kept 7 bases outside the gene matches.

This clone was counted once. The chain links TRBV7-2 to TRBJ1-5; 7 bases map to TRBD1. Germline CDR1 and CDR2: SGHTA and FQGNSA. Trimming cost V 5 bases and J 1 base; bases outside gene matches: 5. CDR3 length: 15 residues. The CDR3 DNA reads as TGTGCCAGCAGCCGGACAGGACTAAGCAATCAGCCCCAGCATTTT. Translating it yields CASSRTGLSNQPQHF.

This chain uses TRBV7-2 with TRBJ1-5; D not resolved. From germline, CDR1 is SGHTA and CDR2 FQGNSA. The V and J ends lost 5 bases and 4 bases respectively, with 9 bases between them. The CDR3 spans 13 residues. The CDR3 region has the DNA TGTGCCAGCAGCCCCTCCCTTAATCAGCCCCAGCATTTT. Protein product: CASSPSLNQPQHF.

The chain combines TRBV4-2 with TRBJ1-3; D is perhaps TRBD1 (6 bases). CDR1 and CDR2 (germline): LGHNA, YNFKEQ. The CDR3 has 15 residues. Trimming took off 0 bases at V and 3 bases at J, with 9 bases between the two ends. The CDR3 sequence: CASSQDRGGGNTIYF. CDR3 sequence (DNA): TGTGCCAGCAGCCAAGATCGAGGGGGTGGAAACACCATATATTTT.

This chain links TRBV29-1 with TRBJ1-4; 11 bases fit TRBD1. V gave up 5 bases and J gave up 7 bases; unmatched junction bases: 6. The CDR3 consists of 14 residues. Germline V gene data show CDR1 as SQVTM and CDR2 as ANQGSEA. The CDR3 DNA is TGCAGCGTTACCCGGACAGGGGGCGGTGAAAAACTGTTTTTT. Translating gives CSVTRTGGGEKLFF.

The V and J genes are TRBV7-8 and TRBJ2-5; 8 bases fit TRBD1. The CDR3 sequence is 15 residues long. The V gene end was trimmed by 5 bases and the J gene end by 1 base; junction bases not matched to a gene: 6. In germline, CDR1 is SGHVS, CDR2 FQNEAQ. In DNA, the CDR3 is TGTGCCAGCAGCCTATTCACAGGGGGCCAAGAGACCCAGTACTTC. Its protein product is CASSLFTGGQETQYF.

Only one count was recorded for this clone. V and J are TRBV9 and TRBJ2-3; TRBD1 aligns across 9 bases. This CDR3 region has 15 residues. Unmatched junction bases numbered 5, after V lost 3 bases and J lost 3 bases. Per the germline V gene, CDR1 is SGDLS and CDR2 is YYNGEE. In DNA, the CDR3 is TGTGCCAGCAGCGGAGGACAGGGGTCGACAGATACGCAGTATTTT. Protein sequence: CASSGGQGSTDTQYF.

The chain uses TRBV30 and TRBJ1-2, with unresolved D. This CDR3 is 14 amino acids long. The ends were cut back, 0 bases at V and 8 bases at J, with 16 bases in the middle. CDR1 is GTSNPN, CDR2 SVGIG, per germline (reference sequence). The CDR3 region is CAWSVRGGLGGYTF. DNA of the CDR3: TGTGCCTGGAGTGTACGCGGCGGTCTCGGGGGCTACACCTTC.

The rearrangement links TRBV6-2 or TRBV6-3 to TRBJ2-3; 9 bases agree with TRBD1. Per germline, CDR1 MNHEY and CDR2 SVGEGT. CDR3 size: 16 residues. J lost 7 bases, V lost 3 bases, and 11 bases had no gene match. CDR3 coding DNA: TGTGCCAGCAGTTATAGGACAGGGGACATATCCTATACGCAGTATTTT. This sequence encodes CASSYRTGDISYTQYF.

This chain joins TRBV6-1 and TRBJ1-5; perhaps TRBD1 as D (5 bases). CDR1 is MNHNS and CDR2 is SASEGT in the germline V gene. The CDR3 has 17 amino acids. V gave up 4 bases and J gave up 1 base, with 17 bases separating them. The CDR3 DNA is TGTGCCAGCAGTGTGCGCCGGGACCGGGGGAGCAATCAGCCCCAGCATTTT. It is translated as CASSVRRDRGSNQPQHF.

The CDR3 reads CSVEEIGGSYNEQFF. DNA of the CDR3: TGCAGCGTTGAAGAGATAGGGGGCTCGTACAATGAGCAGTTCTTC. The chain employs TRBV29-1 and TRBJ2-1; 7 bases are a match to TRBD1. Germline values: CDR1 SQVTM, CDR2 ANQGSEA. The CDR3 is made up of 15 amino acids. Trimming took 0 bases from V and 4 from J; bases not matched to a gene: 6.

The chain carries TRBV7-2 and TRBJ1-3, with a weak D call TRBD1 (6 bases). Germline CDR1 SGHTA, CDR2 FQGNSA. The V and J ends lost 1 base and 9 bases respectively, with 7 bases between them. CDR3 length: 12 amino acids. The CDR3 sequence is CASSLVQGTIYF. The CDR3 bases are TGTGCCAGCAGCTTAGTACAGGGCACCATATATTTT.

The rearrangement uses TRBV11-2 and TRBJ1-2; D remains unclear. CDR1 and CDR2 from the germline V gene are SGHAT and FQNNGV. CDR3 size: 16 residues. Trimming took off 1 base at V and 5 bases at J, with 17 bases between the two ends. The CDR3 region is CASSLASPTPRYGYTF. The DNA of the CDR3 is TGTGCCAGCAGCTTAGCTTCCCCGACACCACGATATGGCTACACCTTC.

This chain links TRBV19 with TRBJ2-1; 8 bases map to TRBD2. The length of the CDR3 is 15 residues. V trimming: 3 bases; J trimming: 4 bases; junction bases outside the gene matches: 5. Germline values: CDR1 LNHDA, CDR2 SQIVND (reference sequence). CDR3 residues: CASSITSGYYNEQFF. The CDR3 DNA follows: TGTGCCAGTAGTATCACTAGCGGTTATTACAATGAGCAGTTCTTC. Full variable domain (remainder filled in from reference TRBV19 and TRBJ2-1): DGGITQSPKYLFRKEGQNVTLSCEQNLNHDAMYWYRQDPGQGLRLIYYSQIVNDFQKGDIAEGYSVSREKKESFPLTVTSAQKNPTAFYLCASSITSGYYNEQFFGPGTRLTVL.

The genes are TRBV30 and TRBJ2-5; D call uncertain. The CDR3 has 12 amino acids. Germline CDR1 is GTSNPN and CDR2 is SVGIG (reference sequence). The germline V and J ends were trimmed by 7 bases and 5 bases, with 14 bases remaining between them. For the CDR3, the DNA is TGTGCCTACTCTTCCGTCCGGGAGACCCAGTACTTC. As protein: CAYSSVRETQYF. Variable domain in full (rest from reference TRBV30 and TRBJ2-5): SQTIHQWPATLVQPVGSPLSLECTVEGTSNPNLYWYRQAAGRGLQLLFYSVGIGQISSEVPQNLSASRPQDRQFILSSKKLLLSDSGFYLCAYSSVRETQYFGPGTRLLVL.

This chain links TRBV6-1 with TRBJ1-2, with TRBD1 matching 7 bases. The CDR3 runs 18 residues. J lost 3 bases, V lost 1 base, and 14 bases had no gene match. The V gene's germline CDR1 is MNHNS and CDR2 SASEGT. The CDR3 coding sequence is TGTGCCAGCAGTGAAGGGTCAGGGGGACGGGGAAGATACTATGGCTACACCTTC. Translation gives CASSEGSGGRGRYYGYTF.